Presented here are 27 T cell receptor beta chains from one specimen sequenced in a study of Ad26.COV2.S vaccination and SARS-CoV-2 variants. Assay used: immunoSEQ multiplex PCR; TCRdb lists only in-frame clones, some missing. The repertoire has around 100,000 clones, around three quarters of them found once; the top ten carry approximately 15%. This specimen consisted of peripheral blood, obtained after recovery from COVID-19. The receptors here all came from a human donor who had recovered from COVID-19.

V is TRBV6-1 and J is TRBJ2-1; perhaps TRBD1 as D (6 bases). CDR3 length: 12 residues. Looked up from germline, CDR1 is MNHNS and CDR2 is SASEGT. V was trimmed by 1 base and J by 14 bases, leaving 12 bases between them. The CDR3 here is CASSEEGYREFF. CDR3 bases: TGTGCCAGCAGTGAAGAGGGATACAGGGAGTTCTTC.

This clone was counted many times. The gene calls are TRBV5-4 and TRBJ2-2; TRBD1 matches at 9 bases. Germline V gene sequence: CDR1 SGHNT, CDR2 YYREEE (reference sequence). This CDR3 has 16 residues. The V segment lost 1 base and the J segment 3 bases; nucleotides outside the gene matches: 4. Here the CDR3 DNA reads TGTGCCAGCAGCTTGCCTGGGACAGGGCACACCGGGGAGCTGTTTTTT. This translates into CASSLPGTGHTGELFF.

CDR3 amino acids: CASSLGHNYGYTF. CDR3 DNA: TGTGCCAGCAGTTTAGGCCATAACTATGGCTACACCTTC. V is TRBV28 and J is TRBJ1-2, with D hard to call. The germline V gene has CDR1 MDHEN and CDR2 SYDVKM. The CDR3 is 13 residues long. V lost 2 bases, J lost 1 base, and 5 bases lay in between.

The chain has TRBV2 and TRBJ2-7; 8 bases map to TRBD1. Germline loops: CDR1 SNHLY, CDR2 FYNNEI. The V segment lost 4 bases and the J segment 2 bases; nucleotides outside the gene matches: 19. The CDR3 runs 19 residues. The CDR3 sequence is CASSGTGSVVGRETYEQYF. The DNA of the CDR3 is TGTGCCAGCAGTGGGACAGGGTCGGTAGTCGGTAGGGAAACCTACGAGCAGTACTTC.

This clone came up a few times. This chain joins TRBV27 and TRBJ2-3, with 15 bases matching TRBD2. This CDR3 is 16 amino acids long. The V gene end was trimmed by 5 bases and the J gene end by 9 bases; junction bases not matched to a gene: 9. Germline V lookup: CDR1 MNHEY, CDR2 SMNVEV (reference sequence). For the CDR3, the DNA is TGTGCCAGCAGTCCTGGGACTAGCGGGGGGAAAGGGACGCAGTATTTT. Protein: CASSPGTSGGKGTQYF.

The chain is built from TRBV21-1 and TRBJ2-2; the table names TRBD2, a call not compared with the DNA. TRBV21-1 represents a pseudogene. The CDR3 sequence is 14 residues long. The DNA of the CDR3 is TGTGCCAGCGTGAAGTCCTACGAGGTTGGGGAGCTGTTTTTT. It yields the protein CASVKSYEVGELFF.

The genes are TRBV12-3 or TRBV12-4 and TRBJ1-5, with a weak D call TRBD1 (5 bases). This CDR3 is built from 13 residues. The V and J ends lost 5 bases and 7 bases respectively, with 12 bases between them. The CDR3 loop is CASSNRQRQPQHF. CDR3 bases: TGTGCCAGCAGTAACCGACAGCGCCAGCCCCAGCATTTT.

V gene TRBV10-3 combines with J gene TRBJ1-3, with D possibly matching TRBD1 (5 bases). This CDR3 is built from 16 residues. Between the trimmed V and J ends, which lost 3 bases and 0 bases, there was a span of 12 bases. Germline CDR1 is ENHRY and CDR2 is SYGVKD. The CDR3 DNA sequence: TGTGCCATCAGTGATGCACAGGTACTCTCTGGAAACACCATATATTTT. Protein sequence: CAISDAQVLSGNTIYF.

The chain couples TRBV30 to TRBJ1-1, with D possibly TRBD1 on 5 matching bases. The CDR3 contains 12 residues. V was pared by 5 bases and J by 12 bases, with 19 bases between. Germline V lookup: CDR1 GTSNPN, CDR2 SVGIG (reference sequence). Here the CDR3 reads CAWEHSGMWPFF. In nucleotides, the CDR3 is TGTGCCTGGGAACACTCAGGGATGTGGCCTTTCTTT.

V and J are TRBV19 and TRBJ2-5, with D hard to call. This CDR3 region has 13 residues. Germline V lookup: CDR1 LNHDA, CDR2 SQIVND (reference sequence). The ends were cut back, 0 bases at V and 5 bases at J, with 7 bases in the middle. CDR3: CASSIENGETQYF. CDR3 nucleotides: TGTGCCAGTAGTATAGAAAATGGGGAGACCCAGTACTTC. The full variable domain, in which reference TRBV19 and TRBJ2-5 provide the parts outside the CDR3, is DGGITQSPKYLFRKEGQNVTLSCEQNLNHDAMYWYRQDPGQGLRLIYYSQIVNDFQKGDIAEGYSVSREKKESFPLTVTSAQKNPTAFYLCASSIENGETQYFGPGTRLLVL.

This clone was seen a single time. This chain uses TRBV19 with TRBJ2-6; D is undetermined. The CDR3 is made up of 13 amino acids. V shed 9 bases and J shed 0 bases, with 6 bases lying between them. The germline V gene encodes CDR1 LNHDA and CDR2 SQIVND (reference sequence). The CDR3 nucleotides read TGTGCCAGCGGATCCTCTGGGGCCAACGTCCTGACTTTC. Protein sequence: CASGSSGANVLTF.

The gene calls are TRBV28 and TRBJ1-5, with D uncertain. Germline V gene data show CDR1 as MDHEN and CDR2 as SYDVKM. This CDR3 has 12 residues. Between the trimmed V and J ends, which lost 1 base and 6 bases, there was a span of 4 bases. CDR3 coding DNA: TGTGCCAGCAGTTTATCTGGTCAGCCCCAGCATTTT. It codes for CASSLSGQPQHF.

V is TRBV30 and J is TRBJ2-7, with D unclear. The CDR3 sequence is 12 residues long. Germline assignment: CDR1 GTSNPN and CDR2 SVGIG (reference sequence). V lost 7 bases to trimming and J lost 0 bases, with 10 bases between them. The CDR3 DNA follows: TGTGCCTCCCTGACCGCCTCCTACGAGCAGTACTTC. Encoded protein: CASLTASYEQYF.

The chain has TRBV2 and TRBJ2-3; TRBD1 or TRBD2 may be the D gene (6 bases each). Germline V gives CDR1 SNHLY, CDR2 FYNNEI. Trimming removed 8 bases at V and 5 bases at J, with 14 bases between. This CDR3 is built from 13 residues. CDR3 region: CASCRGPEDTQYF. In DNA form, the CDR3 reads TGTGCCAGCTGCCGGGGGCCCGAAGATACGCAGTATTTT.

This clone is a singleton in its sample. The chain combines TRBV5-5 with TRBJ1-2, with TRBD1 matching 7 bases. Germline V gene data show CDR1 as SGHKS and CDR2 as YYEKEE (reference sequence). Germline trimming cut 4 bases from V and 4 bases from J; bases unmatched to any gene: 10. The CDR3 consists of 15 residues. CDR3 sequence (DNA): TGTGCCAGCAGCCAGCAGGCAGGGGGGTTCTATGGCTACACCTTC. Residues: CASSQQAGGFYGYTF.

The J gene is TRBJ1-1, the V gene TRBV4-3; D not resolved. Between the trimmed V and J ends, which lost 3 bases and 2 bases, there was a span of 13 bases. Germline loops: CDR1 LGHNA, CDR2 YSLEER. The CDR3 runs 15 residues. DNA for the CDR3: TGCGCCAGCAGCCAGTCGACGGCCATTAACACTGAAGCTTTCTTT. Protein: CASSQSTAINTEAFF.

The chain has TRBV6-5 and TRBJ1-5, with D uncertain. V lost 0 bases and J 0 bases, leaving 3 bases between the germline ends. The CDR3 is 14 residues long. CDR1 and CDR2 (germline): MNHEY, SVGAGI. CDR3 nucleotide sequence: TGTGCCAGCAGTTACTCGGGTAGCAATCAGCCCCAGCATTTT. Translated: CASSYSGSNQPQHF.

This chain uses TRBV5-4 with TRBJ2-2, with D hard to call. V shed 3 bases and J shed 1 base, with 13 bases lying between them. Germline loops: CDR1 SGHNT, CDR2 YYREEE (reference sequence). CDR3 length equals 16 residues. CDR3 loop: CASSSPPGVNTGELFF. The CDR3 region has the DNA TGTGCCAGCAGCTCGCCCCCAGGAGTGAACACCGGGGAGCTGTTTTTT.

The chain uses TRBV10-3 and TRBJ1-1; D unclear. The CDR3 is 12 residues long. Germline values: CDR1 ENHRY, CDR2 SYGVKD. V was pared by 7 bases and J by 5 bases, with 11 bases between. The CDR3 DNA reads TGTGCCATCAAGACCGAGAAAACTGAAGCTTTCTTT. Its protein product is CAIKTEKTEAFF.

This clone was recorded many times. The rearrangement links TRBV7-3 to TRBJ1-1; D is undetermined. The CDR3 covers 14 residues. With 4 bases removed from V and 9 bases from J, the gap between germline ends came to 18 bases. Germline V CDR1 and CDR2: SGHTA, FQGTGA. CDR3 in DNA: TGTGCCAGCAGCTCCTATCCCGGGCCGGAGAAAGCTTTCTTT. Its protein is CASSSYPGPEKAFF.

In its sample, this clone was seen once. CDR3 coding DNA: TGTGCCAGCAGTTTGATCTCGGGGAACGAGCAGTACTTC. Translating gives CASSLISGNEQYF. The rearrangement links TRBV12-3 or TRBV12-4 to TRBJ2-7; the D gene is possibly TRBD2 (5 bases). V lost 3 bases, J lost 5 bases, and 11 bases lay in between. The CDR3 contains 13 residues.

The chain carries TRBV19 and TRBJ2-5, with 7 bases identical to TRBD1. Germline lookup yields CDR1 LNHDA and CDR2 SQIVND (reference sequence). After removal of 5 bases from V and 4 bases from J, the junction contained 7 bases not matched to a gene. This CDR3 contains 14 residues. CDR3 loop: CASSATGRRETQYF. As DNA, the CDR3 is TGTGCCAGTAGTGCGACAGGGCGCAGAGAGACCCAGTACTTC.

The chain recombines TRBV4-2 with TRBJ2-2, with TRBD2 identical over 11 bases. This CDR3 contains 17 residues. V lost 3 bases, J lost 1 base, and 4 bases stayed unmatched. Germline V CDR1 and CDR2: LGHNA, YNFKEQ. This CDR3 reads CASSHLGTSGNTGELFF. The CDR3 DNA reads TGTGCCAGCAGCCACCTAGGGACTAGCGGGAACACCGGGGAGCTGTTTTTT.

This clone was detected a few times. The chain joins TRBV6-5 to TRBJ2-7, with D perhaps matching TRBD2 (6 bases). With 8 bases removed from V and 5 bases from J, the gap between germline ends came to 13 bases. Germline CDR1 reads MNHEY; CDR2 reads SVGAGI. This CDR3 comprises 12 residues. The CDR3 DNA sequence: TGTGCCAGCGGCCTGCGGAGGGACGAGCAGTACTTC. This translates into CASGLRRDEQYF.

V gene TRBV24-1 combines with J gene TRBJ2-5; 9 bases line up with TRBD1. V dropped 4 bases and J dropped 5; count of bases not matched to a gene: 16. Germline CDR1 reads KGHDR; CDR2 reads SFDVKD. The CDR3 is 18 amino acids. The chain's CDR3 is CATSEHTGGDLNFETQYF. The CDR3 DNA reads TGTGCCACCAGTGAGCATACAGGGGGCGATCTTAATTTCGAGACCCAGTACTTC.

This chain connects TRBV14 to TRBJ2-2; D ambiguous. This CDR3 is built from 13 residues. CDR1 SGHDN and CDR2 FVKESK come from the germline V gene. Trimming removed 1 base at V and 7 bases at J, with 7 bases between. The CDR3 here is CASSQGSIGELFF. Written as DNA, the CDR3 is TGTGCCAGCAGCCAAGGTAGCATCGGGGAGCTGTTTTTT.

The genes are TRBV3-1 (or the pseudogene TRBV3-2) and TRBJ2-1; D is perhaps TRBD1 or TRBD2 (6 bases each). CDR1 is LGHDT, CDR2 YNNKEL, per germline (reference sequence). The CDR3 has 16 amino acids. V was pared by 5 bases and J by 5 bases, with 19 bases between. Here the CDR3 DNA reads TGTGCCAGCAGCAAGGGGGGACTGCACGGGAACAATGAGCAGTTCTTC. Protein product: CASSKGGLHGNNEQFF.